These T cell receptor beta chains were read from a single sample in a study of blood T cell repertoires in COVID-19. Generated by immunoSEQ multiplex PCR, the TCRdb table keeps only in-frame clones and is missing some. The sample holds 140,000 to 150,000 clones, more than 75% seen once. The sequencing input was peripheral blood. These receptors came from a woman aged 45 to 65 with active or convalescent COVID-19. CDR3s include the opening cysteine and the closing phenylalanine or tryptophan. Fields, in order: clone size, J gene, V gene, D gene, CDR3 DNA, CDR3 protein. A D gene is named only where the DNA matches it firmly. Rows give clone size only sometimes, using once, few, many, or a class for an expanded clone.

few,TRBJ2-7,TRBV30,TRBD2,TGTGCCTGGACCAAGGGGACTAGCGGGAGCTCCTACGAGCAGTACTTC,CAWTKGTSGSSYEQYF
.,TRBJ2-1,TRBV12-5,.,TGTGCTAGTGGCCCAGGTACAGGGCCGATCAATGAGCAGTTCTTC,CASGPGTGPINEQFF
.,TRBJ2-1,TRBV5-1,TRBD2,TGCGCCAGCAGCAATGTAGCGGGGGAGTACAATGAGCAGTTCTTC,CASSNVAGEYNEQFF
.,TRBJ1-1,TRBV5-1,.,TGCGCCAGCAGCTTGGATAGGGGGAAGGGCACTGAAGCTTTCTTT,CASSLDRGKGTEAFF
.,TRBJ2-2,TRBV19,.,TGTGCCAGTAGTAAGATCGACAGTTACACCGGGGAGCTGTTTTTT,CASSKIDSYTGELFF
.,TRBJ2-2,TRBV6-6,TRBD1,TGTGCCAGCAGTTACGACAGGGCGAACACCGGGGAGCTGTTTTTT,CASSYDRANTGELFF
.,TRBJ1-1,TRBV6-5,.,TGTGCCAGCAGCCAGACACAGGGCGGGGGCACTGAAGCTTTCTTT,CASSQTQGGGTEAFF
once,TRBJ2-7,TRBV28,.,TGTGCCAGCAGCCAGGGTTACTACGAGCAGTACTTC,CASSQGYYEQYF
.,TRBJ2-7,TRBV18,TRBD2,TGTGCCAGCTCACCATCCTGGGAGGGCGAGCAGTACTTC,CASSPSWEGEQYF
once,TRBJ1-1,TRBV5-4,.,TGTGCCAGCAGCTTTTGGTACGGGAACACTGAAGCTTTCTTT,CASSFWYGNTEAFF
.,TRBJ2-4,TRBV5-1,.,TGCGCCAGCAGCTTCGGGGAGTTCGCCGAAAACATTCAGTACTTC,CASSFGEFAENIQYF
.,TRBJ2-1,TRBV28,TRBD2,TGTGCCAGCAGCACCGGGGGGATTGAGCAGTTCTTC,CASSTGGIEQFF
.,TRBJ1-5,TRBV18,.,TGTGCCAGCTCACCGCACAATCAGGGAAATCAGCCCCAGCATTTT,CASSPHNQGNQPQHF
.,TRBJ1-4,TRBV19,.,TGTGCCAGTAGAGCGGTCCTTAATGAAAAACTGTTTTTT,CASRAVLNEKLFF
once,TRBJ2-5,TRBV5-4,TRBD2,TGTGCCAGCAGCTTGGCGGCGGGGGACCCTCGGGAGACCCAGTACTTC,CASSLAAGDPRETQYF
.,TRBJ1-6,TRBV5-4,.,TGTGCCAGCAGCGGGGGCAGGGGCTCCTATAATTCACCCCTCCACTTT,CASSGGRGSYNSPLHF
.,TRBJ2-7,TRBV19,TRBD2,TGTGCCAGTAGTCCGACTAGCGGTTACGAGCAGTACTTC,CASSPTSGYEQYF
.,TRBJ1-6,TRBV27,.,TGTGCCAGCCGGACTGGGTGGAACTCACCCCTCCACTTT,CASRTGWNSPLHF
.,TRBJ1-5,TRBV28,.,TGTGCCAGCAGCAAACCTGGGCCCAACAATCAGCCCCAGCATTTT,CASSKPGPNNQPQHF
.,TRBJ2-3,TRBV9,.,TGTGCCAGCAATCCTAGCGCAACTAGCACAGATACGCAGTATTTT,CASNPSATSTDTQYF
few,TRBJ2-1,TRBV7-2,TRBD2,TGTGCCAGCAGCTTAGATAGGAGGGCGGGAGGTTACAATGAGCAGTTCTTC,CASSLDRRAGGYNEQFF
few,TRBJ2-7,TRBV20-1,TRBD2,TGCAGTGGATTTATCCGGGGGAGGGACTTC,CSGFIRGRDF
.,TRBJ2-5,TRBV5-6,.,TGTGCCAGCAGCTTGGGGGCGGGGGAGACCCAGTACTTC,CASSLGAGETQYF
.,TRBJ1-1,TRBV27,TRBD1,TGTGCCAGCAGCTTACGGGACAGGCGGGGTAACACTGAAGCTTTCTTT,CASSLRDRRGNTEAFF
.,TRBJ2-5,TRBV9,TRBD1,TGTGCCAGCAGCCCAAGGGACAGCCCAAGGGAGACCCAGTACTTC,CASSPRDSPRETQYF
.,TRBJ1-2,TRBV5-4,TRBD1,TGTGCCAGCAAGGCTCAGGGGGGAAACTATGGCTACACCTTC,CASKAQGGNYGYTF
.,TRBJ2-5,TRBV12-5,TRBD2,TGTGCTAGTGGTTTGTACACGGGGGGAGAAGAGACCCAGTACTTC,CASGLYTGGEETQYF
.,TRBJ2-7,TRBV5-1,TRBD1,TGCGCCAGCAGCTTAACTCGGACAGGGCAAGACGAGCAGTACTTC,CASSLTRTGQDEQYF
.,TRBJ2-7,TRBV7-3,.,TGTGCCAGCAGCCACGGGTTGGGACACAACTACGAGCAGTACTTC,CASSHGLGHNYEQYF
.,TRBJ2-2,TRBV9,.,TGTGCCAGCAGCGTAGTGGGGGGGGGCCCCACCGGGGAGCTGTTTTTT,CASSVVGGGPTGELFF
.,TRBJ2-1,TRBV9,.,TGTGCCAGCAGCGGTGATACGGGGTCCTACAATGAGCAGTTCTTC,CASSGDTGSYNEQFF